This entry concerns a single T cell receptor (beta chain). Its antigen is currently unknown. The data stem from a study of cytomegalovirus exposure and HLA in healthy donors. Turning to the study itself: The 100 to 150 validation repertoires and the approximately 630 first-cohort repertoires shared a platform, a later analysis reported.

Study-level points and caveats: There were three CMV-associated chains whose specificity for CMV antigens was confirmed in vitro. The authors listed 164 TCR beta chains as cytomegalovirus-associated. It was found in a later analysis that first-cohort TCR clusters tended to co-occur in the 100 to 150 validation repertoires.

The table came from immunoSEQ multiplex PCR; TCRdb's copy has only in-frame clones and leaves some out. The table includes roughly 150,000 clones, approximately 89% detected once. The V gene's germline CDR1 is MNHEY and CDR2 SVGAGI. CDR3 length: 14 residues. V lost 5 bases and J lost 4; bases outside the gene matches: 3. The chain has TRBV6-5 and TRBJ1-4, with 8 bases aligning to TRBD1. This clonotype was sampled from a man younger than 35 in good health and CMV-seropositive. Sequencing input: PBMCs. The CDR3 DNA is TGTGCCAGCAGTCGAGACAGGGGTAATGAAAAACTGTTTTTT. Translating gives CASSRDRGNEKLFF.